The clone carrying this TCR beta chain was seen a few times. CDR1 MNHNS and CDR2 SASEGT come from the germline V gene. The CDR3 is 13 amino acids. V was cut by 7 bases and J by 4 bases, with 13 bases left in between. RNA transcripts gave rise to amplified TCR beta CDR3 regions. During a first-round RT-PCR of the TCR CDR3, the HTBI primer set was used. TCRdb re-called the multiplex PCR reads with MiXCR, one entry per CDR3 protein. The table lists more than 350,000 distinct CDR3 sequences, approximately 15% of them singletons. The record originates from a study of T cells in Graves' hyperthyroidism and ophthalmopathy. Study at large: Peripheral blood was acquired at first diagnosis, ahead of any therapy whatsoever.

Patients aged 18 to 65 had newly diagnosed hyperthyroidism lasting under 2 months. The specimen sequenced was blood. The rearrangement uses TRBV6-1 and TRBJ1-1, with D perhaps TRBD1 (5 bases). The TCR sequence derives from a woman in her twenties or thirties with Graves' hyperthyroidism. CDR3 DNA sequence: TGTGCCAGCACGGGGGGATGGAGCACTGAAGCTTTCTTT. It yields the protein CASTGGWSTEAFF.